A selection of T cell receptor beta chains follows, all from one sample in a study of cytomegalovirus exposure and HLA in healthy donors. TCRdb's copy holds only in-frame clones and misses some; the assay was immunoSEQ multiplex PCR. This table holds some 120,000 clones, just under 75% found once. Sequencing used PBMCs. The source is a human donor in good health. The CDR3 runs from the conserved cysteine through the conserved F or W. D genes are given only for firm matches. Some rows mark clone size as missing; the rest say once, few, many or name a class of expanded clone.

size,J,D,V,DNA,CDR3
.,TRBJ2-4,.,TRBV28,TGTGCCAGTTCCGTCCTAGTCCAAAACATTCAGTACTTC,CASSVLVQNIQYF
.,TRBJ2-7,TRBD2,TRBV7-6,TGTGCCAGCAGCTTGGAAGCGGGAGGTGCCTACGAGCAGTACTTC,CASSLEAGGAYEQYF
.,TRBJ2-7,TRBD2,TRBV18,TGTGCCAGCTCTTCTGGACTAGCGGGAGTAGGCGAGCAGTACTTC,CASSSGLAGVGEQYF
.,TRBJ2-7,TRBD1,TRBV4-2,TGTGCCAGCAGCCAAGATCGGACAGGGGGCTACGAGCAGTACTTC,CASSQDRTGGYEQYF
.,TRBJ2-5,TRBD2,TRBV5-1,TGCGCCAGCAGCCCTGGGACTAGGGTGCTAAAGGGGGAGACCCAGTACTTC,CASSPGTRVLKGETQYF
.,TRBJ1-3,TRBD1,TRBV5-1,TGCGCCAGCAGCTTACAGGGGTCGGGCGGAAACACCATATATTTT,CASSLQGSGGNTIYF
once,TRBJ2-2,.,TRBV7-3,TGTGCCAGCGGATCGACAGGGAGGTTCGGGGAGCTGTTTTTT,CASGSTGRFGELFF
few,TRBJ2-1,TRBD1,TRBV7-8,TGTGCCAGCAGCTTAGCGTTGAAGGGGGCCGATGAGCAGTTCTTC,CASSLALKGADEQFF
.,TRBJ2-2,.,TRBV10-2,TGCGCCAGCAGTAATAAAGACTCGACCGGGGAGCTGTTTTTT,CASSNKDSTGELFF
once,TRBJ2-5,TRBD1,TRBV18,TGTGCCAGCTCTCCCACCGGGACAGGGAAAGAGACCCAGTACTTC,CASSPTGTGKETQYF
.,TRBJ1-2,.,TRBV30,TGTGCCTGGGAGTTACAGGGTTGGGGCTACACCTTC,CAWELQGWGYTF
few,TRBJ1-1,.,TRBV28,TGTGCCAGCAGCCCCCTTTCGAACACTGAAGCTTTCTTT,CASSPLSNTEAFF
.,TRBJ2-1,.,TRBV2,TGTGCCAGCATTTCGGGACTCCCGTTTAATTACAATGAGCAGTTCTTC,CASISGLPFNYNEQFF
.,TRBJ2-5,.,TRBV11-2,TGTGCCAGCAGCCGTCCTGGACGTAGGGAGCAGACCCAGTACTTC,CASSRPGRREQTQYF
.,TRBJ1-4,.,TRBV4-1,TGCGCCAGCAGGAACCAGGGTCGTAATGAAAAACTGTTTTTT,CASRNQGRNEKLFF
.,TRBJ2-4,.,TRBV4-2,TGTGCCAGCAGCCAAGACGGGGAGGTGGCCAAAAACATTCAGTACTTC,CASSQDGEVAKNIQYF